This is a list of T cell receptor beta chains from one sample in a study of beta chain features in type 1 diabetes. Profiling relied on immunoSEQ multiplex PCR, and the TCRdb table lists in-frame clones only, not all of them. The table lists 600,000 or so clones, under 15% of them singletons. What was sequenced was naive CD4+ T cells from blood. These receptors were obtained from a man aged 25-45 years with type 1 diabetes. Both conserved end residues are part of each CDR3. Fields, in order: D gene, V gene, J gene, clone size, CDR3 protein, CDR3 DNA. The D gene is left open where the match is weak. Some rows mark clone size as missing; the rest say once, few, many or name a class of expanded clone.

D gene: .; V gene: TRBV7-8; J gene: TRBJ2-4; clone size: .; CDR3 protein: CASSLAEGTDIQYF; CDR3 DNA: TGTGCCAGCAGCTTAGCGGAGGGGACCGACATTCAGTACTTC
D gene: .; V gene: TRBV28; J gene: TRBJ1-2; clone size: .; CDR3 protein: CASSLDGNGYTF; CDR3 DNA: TGTGCCAGCAGTTTGGACGGAAATGGCTACACCTTC
D gene: .; V gene: TRBV6-5; J gene: TRBJ2-1; clone size: few; CDR3 protein: CASSEARLRFF; CDR3 DNA: TGTGCCAGCAGTGAAGCGCGTTTACGGTTCTTC
D gene: .; V gene: TRBV2; J gene: TRBJ2-1; clone size: .; CDR3 protein: CASSGGPYNEQFF; CDR3 DNA: TGTGCCAGCTCGGGGGGCCCCTACAATGAGCAGTTCTTC
D gene: .; V gene: TRBV5-6; J gene: TRBJ1-5; clone size: few; CDR3 protein: CASSPSGPGQPQHF; CDR3 DNA: TGTGCCAGCAGCCCATCAGGGCCGGGTCAGCCCCAGCATTTT
D gene: TRBD1; V gene: TRBV6-1; J gene: TRBJ1-6; clone size: .; CDR3 protein: CASSAMPGDRQKWLHF; CDR3 DNA: TGTGCCAGCAGTGCTATGCCGGGGGACAGACAGAAATGGCTCCACTTT
D gene: .; V gene: TRBV30; J gene: TRBJ2-4; clone size: .; CDR3 protein: CAWSPGIAKNIQYF; CDR3 DNA: TGTGCCTGGAGTCCAGGAATTGCCAAAAACATTCAGTACTTC
D gene: .; V gene: TRBV11-2; J gene: TRBJ2-3; clone size: few; CDR3 protein: CASSLDHLTDTQYF; CDR3 DNA: TGTGCCAGCAGCTTAGATCACCTCACAGATACGCAGTATTTT
D gene: .; V gene: TRBV7-9; J gene: TRBJ1-1; clone size: few; CDR3 protein: CASSPPGGEDTEAFF; CDR3 DNA: TGTGCCAGCAGCCCCCCTGGGGGCGAGGACACTGAAGCTTTCTTT
D gene: .; V gene: TRBV5-1; J gene: TRBJ2-1; clone size: few; CDR3 protein: CASSLGGRIYNEQFF; CDR3 DNA: TGCGCCAGCAGCTTAGGAGGACGGATATACAATGAGCAGTTCTTC
D gene: TRBD1; V gene: TRBV27; J gene: TRBJ1-1; clone size: .; CDR3 protein: CASISGQGDTEAFF; CDR3 DNA: TGTGCCAGCATCTCGGGACAGGGGGACACTGAAGCTTTCTTT
D gene: TRBD1; V gene: TRBV7-9; J gene: TRBJ2-1; clone size: .; CDR3 protein: CASSSWTGGKNNEQFF; CDR3 DNA: TGTGCCAGCAGCTCCTGGACAGGGGGAAAAAACAATGAGCAGTTCTTC
D gene: .; V gene: TRBV7-9; J gene: TRBJ1-1; clone size: few; CDR3 protein: CASSLGPRNTEAFF; CDR3 DNA: TGTGCCAGCAGCCTGGGACCGCGGAACACTGAAGCTTTCTTT
D gene: .; V gene: TRBV5-1; J gene: TRBJ1-4; clone size: .; CDR3 protein: CASSVMAASNEKLFF; CDR3 DNA: TGCGCCAGCAGCGTGATGGCAGCGAGTAATGAAAAACTGTTTTTT
D gene: .; V gene: TRBV11-3; J gene: TRBJ1-2; clone size: .; CDR3 protein: CASSLAPDYGYTF; CDR3 DNA: TGTGCCAGCAGCTTAGCGCCAGACTATGGCTACACCTTC
D gene: TRBD1; V gene: TRBV7-8; J gene: TRBJ1-2; clone size: few; CDR3 protein: CASSQQGTYGYTF; CDR3 DNA: TGTGCCAGCAGCCAACAGGGGACGTATGGCTACACCTTC
D gene: .; V gene: TRBV6-1; J gene: TRBJ2-2; clone size: .; CDR3 protein: CASTGDTGELFF; CDR3 DNA: TGTGCCAGCACCGGGGACACCGGGGAGCTGTTTTTT
D gene: TRBD2; V gene: TRBV7-2; J gene: TRBJ2-7; clone size: few; CDR3 protein: CASSFRLAGGYEQYF; CDR3 DNA: TGTGCCAGCAGCTTTAGACTAGCGGGGGGCTACGAGCAGTACTTC
D gene: .; V gene: TRBV19; J gene: TRBJ1-2; clone size: .; CDR3 protein: CASSITAEYYGYTF; CDR3 DNA: TGTGCCAGTAGTATCACGGCCGAATACTATGGCTACACCTTC
D gene: TRBD2; V gene: TRBV2; J gene: TRBJ2-5; clone size: .; CDR3 protein: CASSDSTQRGETQYF; CDR3 DNA: TGTGCCAGCAGTGATAGTACCCAGCGGGGGGAGACCCAGTACTTC
D gene: TRBD1; V gene: TRBV10-3; J gene: TRBJ1-5; clone size: few; CDR3 protein: CAIRQGNDQPQHF; CDR3 DNA: TGTGCCATCCGACAGGGTAACGATCAGCCCCAGCATTTT
D gene: .; V gene: TRBV5-1; J gene: TRBJ1-6; clone size: .; CDR3 protein: CASSWGRSSYNSPLHF; CDR3 DNA: TGCGCCAGCAGCTGGGGAAGGAGCTCCTATAATTCACCCCTCCACTTT
D gene: .; V gene: TRBV25-1; J gene: TRBJ1-6; clone size: .; CDR3 protein: CASSADKEGIWNSPLHF; CDR3 DNA: TGTGCCAGCAGTGCGGATAAGGAGGGGATTTGGAATTCACCCCTCCACTTT
D gene: TRBD1; V gene: TRBV30; J gene: TRBJ1-5; clone size: .; CDR3 protein: CAWSVQGAQPQHF; CDR3 DNA: TGTGCCTGGAGTGTACAGGGGGCCCAGCCCCAGCATTTT
D gene: .; V gene: TRBV28; J gene: TRBJ2-7; clone size: .; CDR3 protein: CASSAFRDGLYEQYF; CDR3 DNA: TGTGCCAGCAGTGCCTTCCGGGACGGCCTCTACGAGCAGTACTTC
D gene: TRBD2; V gene: TRBV2; J gene: TRBJ2-5; clone size: .; CDR3 protein: CASSFSGSQETQYF; CDR3 DNA: TGTGCCAGCAGTTTTAGCGGGTCTCAAGAGACCCAGTACTTC
D gene: TRBD2; V gene: TRBV7-2; J gene: TRBJ2-3; clone size: .; CDR3 protein: CASSLAPLAGGADTQYF; CDR3 DNA: TGTGCCAGCAGCTTAGCCCCTCTAGCGGGGGGCGCAGATACGCAGTATTTT
D gene: .; V gene: TRBV30; J gene: TRBJ2-7; clone size: .; CDR3 protein: CAWSVSPEQYF; CDR3 DNA: TGTGCCTGGAGTGTATCCCCCGAGCAGTACTTC
D gene: .; V gene: TRBV7-3; J gene: TRBJ1-1; clone size: few; CDR3 protein: CASSKKGNTEAFF; CDR3 DNA: TGTGCCAGCAGCAAAAAGGGGAACACTGAAGCTTTCTTT
D gene: .; V gene: TRBV30; J gene: TRBJ1-5; clone size: few; CDR3 protein: CAFGQTYNQPQHF; CDR3 DNA: TGTGCCTTCGGACAGACTTACAATCAGCCCCAGCATTTT
D gene: .; V gene: TRBV6-5; J gene: TRBJ2-1; clone size: few; CDR3 protein: CASSKGGNEQFF; CDR3 DNA: TGTGCCAGCAGCAAGGGCGGCAATGAGCAGTTCTTC
D gene: .; V gene: TRBV30; J gene: TRBJ1-3; clone size: few; CDR3 protein: CAWETASGNTIYF; CDR3 DNA: TGTGCCTGGGAGACAGCCTCTGGAAACACCATATATTTT
D gene: TRBD1; V gene: TRBV13; J gene: TRBJ1-2; clone size: .; CDR3 protein: CASSFRTGTGYGYTF; CDR3 DNA: TGTGCCAGCAGCTTTCGGACAGGGACCGGTTATGGCTACACCTTC
D gene: TRBD1; V gene: TRBV19; J gene: TRBJ1-1; clone size: few; CDR3 protein: CASNGQGLGEAFF; CDR3 DNA: TGTGCCAGTAATGGACAGGGTTTGGGGGAAGCTTTCTTT
D gene: .; V gene: TRBV7-2; J gene: TRBJ2-7; clone size: .; CDR3 protein: CASSIWTGTYEQYF; CDR3 DNA: TGTGCCAGCAGCATTTGGACGGGAACCTACGAGCAGTACTTC
D gene: .; V gene: TRBV11-2; J gene: TRBJ2-6; clone size: .; CDR3 protein: CASSLVFGGLSGANVLTF; CDR3 DNA: TGTGCCAGCAGCTTAGTCTTCGGGGGCCTCTCTGGGGCCAACGTCCTGACTTTC
D gene: .; V gene: TRBV29-1; J gene: TRBJ2-3; clone size: .; CDR3 protein: CSVERGGSTDTQYF; CDR3 DNA: TGCAGCGTGGAAAGAGGGGGGAGCACAGATACGCAGTATTTT
D gene: .; V gene: TRBV9; J gene: TRBJ2-2; clone size: .; CDR3 protein: CASSVLGANTGELFF; CDR3 DNA: TGTGCCAGCAGCGTATTGGGGGCGAACACCGGGGAGCTGTTTTTT
D gene: .; V gene: TRBV5-1; J gene: TRBJ2-5; clone size: few; CDR3 protein: CASTPVATQETQYF; CDR3 DNA: TGCGCCAGCACCCCCGTGGCCACACAAGAGACCCAGTACTTC
D gene: .; V gene: TRBV30; J gene: TRBJ2-7; clone size: .; CDR3 protein: CAWSARGDEQYF; CDR3 DNA: TGTGCCTGGAGTGCTAGAGGGGACGAGCAGTACTTC
D gene: TRBD2; V gene: TRBV7-2; J gene: TRBJ2-7; clone size: few; CDR3 protein: CASSLLRGLGSYEQYF; CDR3 DNA: TGTGCCAGCAGCTTACTGCGGGGACTAGGCTCGTACGAGCAGTACTTC
D gene: .; V gene: TRBV5-4; J gene: TRBJ2-7; clone size: .; CDR3 protein: CASSSGQTGAYEQYF; CDR3 DNA: TGTGCCAGCAGCTCAGGCCAGACAGGAGCCTACGAGCAGTACTTC
D gene: .; V gene: TRBV27; J gene: TRBJ1-4; clone size: .; CDR3 protein: CASNEMGSATNEKLFF; CDR3 DNA: TGTGCCAGCAACGAAATGGGGTCTGCAACTAATGAAAAACTGTTTTTT
D gene: .; V gene: TRBV15; J gene: TRBJ1-6; clone size: .; CDR3 protein: CATSRVVGSQNSPLHF; CDR3 DNA: TGTGCCACCAGCAGAGTGGTAGGGAGCCAGAATTCACCCCTCCACTTT
D gene: .; V gene: TRBV5-4; J gene: TRBJ1-4; clone size: .; CDR3 protein: CASSQQGRWEKLFF; CDR3 DNA: TGTGCCAGCAGCCAGCAGGGGCGGTGGGAAAAACTGTTTTTT
D gene: .; V gene: TRBV20-1; J gene: TRBJ1-3; clone size: .; CDR3 protein: CSARALDTIYF; CDR3 DNA: TGCAGTGCTAGGGCTTTGGACACCATATATTTT
D gene: .; V gene: TRBV5-1; J gene: TRBJ1-2; clone size: .; CDR3 protein: CASSSQQESYGYTF; CDR3 DNA: TGCGCCAGCAGCTCGCAACAGGAGAGCTATGGCTACACCTTC